These 21 T cell receptor beta chains originate from one sample sequenced in a study of T cells in localized non-small cell lung cancer. Generated by immunoSEQ multiplex PCR, the TCRdb table keeps only in-frame clones and is missing some. The sample records about 35,000 clones, approximately 89% being singletons. Here the sequenced sample was peripheral blood mononuclear cells, taken before any cancer treatment. These receptors were taken from a female donor at least 60 years old with stage II lung adenocarcinoma.

The genes are TRBV6-6 and TRBJ1-5; D is ambiguous. The CDR3 runs to 16 residues. Germline-derived CDR1 and CDR2 are MNHNY and SVGAGI (reference sequence). Trimming pared 0 bases from V and 1 base from J, leaving 10 bases between. The CDR3, as DNA: TGTGCCAGCAGTTACTCCGTCGCCGCGAGCAATCAGCCCCAGCATTTT. It encodes CASSYSVAASNQPQHF.

This chain uses TRBV28 with TRBJ2-2; D remains ambiguous. With 4 bases removed from V and 5 bases from J, the gap between germline ends came to 17 bases. This CDR3 contains 16 residues. Germline-derived CDR1 and CDR2 are MDHEN and SYDVKM. CDR3 sequence (DNA): TGTGCCAGCAGTTCTAGTCGGATAGCCCTTACCGGGGAGCTGTTTTTT. Its protein product is CASSSSRIALTGELFF.

This clone turned up a few times. This chain joins TRBV19 and TRBJ2-2; D is uncertain. The CDR3 runs 13 residues. Germline V gene sequence: CDR1 LNHDA, CDR2 SQIVND (reference sequence). V dropped 1 base and J dropped 7 bases, with 7 bases sitting between them. DNA for the CDR3: TGTGCCAGTAGTATAGCAACAATCGGGGAGCTGTTTTTT. The encoded protein is CASSIATIGELFF.

The V call is TRBV7-9, the J call TRBJ2-3, with a weak D call TRBD2 (5 bases). The CDR3 consists of 19 residues. The V end was cut by 5 bases, the J end by 1 base, with 25 bases between. Per germline, CDR1 SEHNR and CDR2 FQNEAQ (reference sequence). The CDR3 loop reads CASSPPTTRRNHRTDTQYF. CDR3 nucleotide sequence: TGTGCCAGCAGCCCCCCTACGACCCGGAGGAATCACCGCACAGATACGCAGTATTTT.

V usage is TRBV30 and J usage is TRBJ1-2; 11 nucleotides agree with TRBD1. Per the germline V gene, CDR1 is GTSNPN and CDR2 is SVGIG (reference sequence). J lost 8 bases, V lost 3 bases, and 2 bases had no gene match. The CDR3 covers 12 residues. The CDR3 loop is CAWRWTGGGYTF. As DNA, the CDR3 is TGTGCCTGGAGGTGGACAGGGGGCGGCTACACCTTC.

J is TRBJ2-2 and V is TRBV7-2; 12 nucleotides match TRBD2. In germline, CDR1 is SGHTA, CDR2 FQGNSA. The CDR3 is 16 amino acids. J was trimmed by 4 bases and V by 3 bases; bases with no gene match: 3. The CDR3 protein is CASSFPSGRATGELFF. The CDR3 nucleotides read TGTGCCAGCAGCTTCCCTAGCGGGAGGGCCACCGGGGAGCTGTTTTTT. The full variable domain, in which reference TRBV7-2 and TRBJ2-2 provide the parts outside the CDR3, is GAGVSQSPSNKVTEKGKDVELRCDPISGHTALYWYRQSLGQGLEFLIYFQGNSAPDKSGLPSDRFSAERTGGSVSTLTIQRTQQEDSAVYLCASSFPSGRATGELFFGEGSRLTVL.

The CDR3 protein is CAVGQPQHF. Here the CDR3 DNA reads TGTGCCGTAGGACAGCCCCAGCATTTT. The V and J genes are TRBV28 and TRBJ1-5; no definite D call. Germline V gives CDR1 MDHEN, CDR2 SYDVKM. The CDR3 contains 9 residues. With 11 bases removed from V and 7 bases from J, the gap between germline ends came to 6 bases.

J is TRBJ2-3 and V is TRBV5-1, with D hard to call. Trimming cost V 6 bases and J 2 bases, with 4 bases left between them. Germline V gives CDR1 SGHRS, CDR2 YFSETQ. The CDR3 spans 11 residues. CDR3 residues: CASTYTDTQYF. CDR3 coding DNA: TGCGCCAGCACGTACACAGATACGCAGTATTTT.

This chain joins TRBV9 and TRBJ2-3; 10 nucleotides match TRBD1. Germline CDR1 reads SGDLS; CDR2 reads YYNGEE. V trimming: 3 bases; J trimming: 6 bases; junction bases outside the gene matches: 10. This CDR3 is built from 16 residues. CDR3 protein: CASSGQGAQGSDTQYF. DNA for the CDR3: TGTGCCAGCAGCGGACAGGGGGCGCAAGGGTCCGATACGCAGTATTTT.

CDR3 residues: CASSIPDRNGSPLHF. For the CDR3, the DNA is TGTGCCAGTAGTATCCCGGACAGGAATGGATCACCCCTCCACTTT. V gene TRBV19 combines with J gene TRBJ1-6; 7 bases line up with TRBD1. The length of the CDR3 is 15 residues. In germline, CDR1 is LNHDA, CDR2 SQIVND (reference sequence). After removal of 3 bases from V and 10 bases from J, the junction contained 9 bases not matched to a gene.

This rearrangement joins TRBV7-9 to TRBJ2-7; no definite D call. V lost 5 bases and J lost 1, with 12 bases in between. This CDR3 contains 14 residues. Germline V gene sequence: CDR1 SEHNR, CDR2 FQNEAQ (reference sequence). This CDR3 is CASSAGGGSYEQYF. The CDR3 region has the DNA TGTGCCAGCAGCGCAGGTGGTGGGTCCTACGAGCAGTACTTC.

The rearrangement links TRBV18 to TRBJ2-1; TRBD1 agrees at 8 bases. V gave up 4 bases and J gave up 8 bases; unmatched junction bases: 16. This CDR3 has 17 residues. The germline V gene has CDR1 KGHSH and CDR2 LQKENI. The CDR3 sequence is CASSLEQSDRGIYEQFF. The CDR3 DNA reads as TGTGCCAGCTCACTAGAACAATCCGACAGGGGTATCTATGAGCAGTTCTTC.

The rearrangement uses TRBV4-3 and TRBJ2-1; 10 positions match TRBD2. Germline values: CDR1 LGHNA, CDR2 YSLEER. The CDR3 runs 16 residues. V lost 1 base and J lost 9; bases outside the gene matches: 9. The CDR3 DNA reads TGCGCCAGCAGCCAAGCCGGGACTAGCGCTTCCCTTGAGCAGTTCTTC. Amino acid sequence: CASSQAGTSASLEQFF.

CDR3 region: CATSHDSNAGELFF. CDR3 nucleotides: TGTGCCACCAGCCACGACAGTAATGCCGGGGAGCTGTTTTTT. The rearrangement joins TRBV15 to TRBJ2-2; tentatively, D is TRBD1 (5 bases). Trimming removed 5 bases at V and 6 bases at J, with 13 bases between. Germline CDR1 reads LNHNV; CDR2 reads YYDKDF (reference sequence). There are 14 residues in the CDR3.

In this sample, this clone turned up once. V usage is TRBV7-2 and J usage is TRBJ1-6, with D hard to call. The V end lost 6 bases, the J end lost 10 bases, and 22 bases lay between the germline ends. The CDR3 covers 16 residues. Germline values: CDR1 SGHTA, CDR2 FQGNSA. CDR3 sequence (DNA): TGTGCCAGCAGTTTTATTCGGTTGGGTACGGGGTCACCCCTCCACTTT. It encodes CASSFIRLGTGSPLHF.

CDR3 bases: TGTGCCAGCACCAGTAATACTGAAGCTTTCTTT. Residues: CASTSNTEAFF. This chain links TRBV28 with TRBJ1-1; D remains ambiguous. This CDR3 is 11 amino acids long. Germline CDR1 is MDHEN and CDR2 is SYDVKM. Trimming removed 7 bases from V and 5 bases from J, with 8 bases in between.

This chain's CDR3 is CASTGAVNEQFF. The CDR3 coding sequence is TGTGCCAGCACGGGGGCGGTCAATGAGCAGTTCTTC. The V and J genes are TRBV27 and TRBJ2-1; possibly TRBD1 or TRBD2 for D (6 bases each). The germline V and J ends were trimmed by 7 bases and 6 bases, with 10 bases remaining between them. The CDR3 runs to 12 residues. CDR1 and CDR2 (germline): MNHEY, SMNVEV (reference sequence).

The CDR3 nucleotides are TGTGCCAGCAACGCGGGCTCCTACGAGCAGTACTTC. Translation: CASNAGSYEQYF. This sequence joins TRBV6-1 and TRBJ2-7, with D possibly matching TRBD2 (5 bases). The CDR3 has 12 amino acids. Germline values: CDR1 MNHNS, CDR2 SASEGT. Trimming took off 7 bases at V and 0 bases at J, with 7 bases between the two ends.

The count of this clone is one. The chain is built from TRBV18 and TRBJ1-4; D is uncertain. CDR3 size: 14 residues. Trimming took off 3 bases at V and 8 bases at J, with 13 bases between the two ends. Germline V gene sequence: CDR1 KGHSH, CDR2 LQKENI. In DNA form, the CDR3 reads TGTGCCAGCTCACCCCGGGCCTGGAAGGAAAAACTGTTTTTT. Translation: CASSPRAWKEKLFF.

This chain joins TRBV2 and TRBJ1-2, with D unclear. The CDR3 is made up of 13 amino acids. The V and J ends lost 2 bases and 8 bases respectively, with 12 bases between them. The V gene's germline CDR1 is SNHLY and CDR2 FYNNEI. Written as DNA, the CDR3 is TGTGCCAGCAGTGAATCGGGCCACACGGGCTACACCTTC. This codes for CASSESGHTGYTF.

The chain links TRBV28 to TRBJ1-6; 8 bases are shared with TRBD1. The trim removed 5 bases at V and 10 bases at J, leaving 4 bases unmatched. Germline V gene sequence: CDR1 MDHEN, CDR2 SYDVKM. CDR3 length: 13 amino acids. This CDR3 is CASSPDRGSPLHF. Written as DNA, the CDR3 is TGTGCCAGCAGTCCCGACAGGGGATCACCCCTCCACTTT.